The sequence of this T cell receptor beta chain was determined in a study of regulatory and conventional T cells in RAG deficiency. General study findings and limits: Omenn patients showed >90% Treg-Tconv overlap and shorter CDR3 lengths. Compared with controls, unique Treg TCR beta sequences dropped about 110-fold in Omenn syndrome and CID/AS.

Sequenced by immunoSEQ multiplex PCR; TCRdb stores in-frame clones only, minus some. The sample has roughly 3,000 clones, 94% seen once. Points on this clone: Its antigen is as yet unknown.

Genomic DNA came from blood regulatory T cells gated CD4+ CD25-high CD127-low. CDR1 and CDR2 from the germline V gene are SGHAT and FQNNGV. V lost 6 bases to trimming and J lost 5 bases, with 16 bases between them. CDR3 length: 14 amino acids. Another study also made use of these data, one on regulatory T cells. That study adds: Primers: 52 TRBV forward and 13 TRBJ reverse.

The chain carries TRBV11-2 and TRBJ1-1, with TRBD1 as a possible D gene (5 bases). This receptor was identified in a human donor in good health. Source material: CD4+ Tregs sorted from blood. Here the CDR3 DNA reads TGTGCCAGCAGAAGGAACCAGGGAGGAACTGAAGCTTTCTTT. Its translation: CASRRNQGGTEAFF.